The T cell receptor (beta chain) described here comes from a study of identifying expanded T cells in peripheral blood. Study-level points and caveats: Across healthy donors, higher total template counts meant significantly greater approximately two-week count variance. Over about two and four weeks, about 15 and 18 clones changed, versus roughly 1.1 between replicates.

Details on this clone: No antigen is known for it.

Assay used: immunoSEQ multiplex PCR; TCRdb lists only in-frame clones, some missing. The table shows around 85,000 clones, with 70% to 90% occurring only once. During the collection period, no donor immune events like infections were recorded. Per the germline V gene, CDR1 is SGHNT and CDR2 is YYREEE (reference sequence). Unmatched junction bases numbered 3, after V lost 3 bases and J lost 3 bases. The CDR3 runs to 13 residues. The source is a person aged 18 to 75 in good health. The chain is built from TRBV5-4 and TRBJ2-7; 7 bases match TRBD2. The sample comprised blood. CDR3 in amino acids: CASSYSGNYEQYF. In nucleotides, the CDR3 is TGTGCCAGCAGCTACAGCGGGAACTACGAGCAGTACTTC. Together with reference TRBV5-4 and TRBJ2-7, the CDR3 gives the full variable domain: ETGVTQSPTHLIKTRGQQVTLRCSSQSGHNTVSWYQQALGQGPQFIFQYYREEENGRGNFPPRFSGLQFPNYSSELNVNALELDDSALYLCASSYSGNYEQYFGPGTRLTVT.